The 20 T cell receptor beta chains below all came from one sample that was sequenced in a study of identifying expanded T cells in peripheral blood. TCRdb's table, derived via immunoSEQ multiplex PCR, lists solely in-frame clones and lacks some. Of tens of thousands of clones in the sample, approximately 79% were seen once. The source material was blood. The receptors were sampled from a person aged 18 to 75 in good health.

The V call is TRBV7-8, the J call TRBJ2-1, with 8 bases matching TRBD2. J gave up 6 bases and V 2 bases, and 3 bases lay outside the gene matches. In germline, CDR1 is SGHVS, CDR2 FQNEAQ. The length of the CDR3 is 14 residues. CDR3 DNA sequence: TGTGCCAGCAGCTTACGGGGGGGGGCCAATGAGCAGTTCTTC. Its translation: CASSLRGGANEQFF.

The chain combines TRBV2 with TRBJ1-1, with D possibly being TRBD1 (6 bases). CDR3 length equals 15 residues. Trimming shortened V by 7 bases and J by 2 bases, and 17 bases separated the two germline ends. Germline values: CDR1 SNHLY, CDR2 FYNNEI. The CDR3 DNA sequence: TGTGCCAGCAAAGGAGGGCTACAGGGAAACACTGAAGCTTTCTTT. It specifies CASKGGLQGNTEAFF.

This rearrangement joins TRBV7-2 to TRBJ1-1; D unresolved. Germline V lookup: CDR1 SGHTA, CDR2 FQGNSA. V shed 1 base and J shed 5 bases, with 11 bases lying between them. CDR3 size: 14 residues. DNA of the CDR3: TGTGCCAGCAGCTTAGACGCGAGGAAAACTGAAGCTTTCTTT. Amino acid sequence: CASSLDARKTEAFF.

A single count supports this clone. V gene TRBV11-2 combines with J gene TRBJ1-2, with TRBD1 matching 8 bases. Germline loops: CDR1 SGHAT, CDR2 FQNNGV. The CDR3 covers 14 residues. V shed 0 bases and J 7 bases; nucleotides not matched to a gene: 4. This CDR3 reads CASSLDLQGVGYTF. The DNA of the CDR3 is TGTGCCAGCAGCTTAGATTTACAGGGGGTTGGCTACACCTTC.

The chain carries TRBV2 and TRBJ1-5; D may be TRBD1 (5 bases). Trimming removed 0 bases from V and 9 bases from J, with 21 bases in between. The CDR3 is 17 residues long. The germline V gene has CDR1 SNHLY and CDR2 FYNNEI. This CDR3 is CASSEAGFGQGMGPQHF. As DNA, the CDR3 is TGTGCCAGCAGTGAAGCCGGGTTTGGGCAGGGCATGGGGCCCCAGCATTTT.

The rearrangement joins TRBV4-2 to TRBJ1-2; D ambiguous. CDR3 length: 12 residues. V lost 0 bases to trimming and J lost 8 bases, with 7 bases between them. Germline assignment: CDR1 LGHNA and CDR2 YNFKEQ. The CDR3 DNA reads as TGTGCCAGCAGCCAAGATGTTGAAGGCTACACCTTC. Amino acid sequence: CASSQDVEGYTF.

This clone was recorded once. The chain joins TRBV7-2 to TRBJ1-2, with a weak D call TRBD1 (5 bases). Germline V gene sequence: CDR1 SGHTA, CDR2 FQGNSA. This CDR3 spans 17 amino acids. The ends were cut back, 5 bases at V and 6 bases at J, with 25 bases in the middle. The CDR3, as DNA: TGTGCCAGCAGCCGAGGGGCCCGTTCTACGTTAATGGATGGCTACACCTTC. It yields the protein CASSRGARSTLMDGYTF.

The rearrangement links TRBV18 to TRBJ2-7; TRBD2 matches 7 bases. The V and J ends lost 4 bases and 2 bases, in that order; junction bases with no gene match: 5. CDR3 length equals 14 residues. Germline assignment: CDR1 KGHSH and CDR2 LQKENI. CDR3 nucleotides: TGTGCCAGCTCACGGGGGGGTCCCCCCTACGAGCAGTACGTC. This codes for CASSRGGPPYEQYV.

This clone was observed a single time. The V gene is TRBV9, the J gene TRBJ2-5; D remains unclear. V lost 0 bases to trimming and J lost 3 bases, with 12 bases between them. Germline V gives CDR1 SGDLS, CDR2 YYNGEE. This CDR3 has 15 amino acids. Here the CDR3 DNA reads TGTGCCAGCAGCGTAGTCGGCCGGACCGAAGAGACCCAGTACTTC. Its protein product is CASSVVGRTEETQYF.

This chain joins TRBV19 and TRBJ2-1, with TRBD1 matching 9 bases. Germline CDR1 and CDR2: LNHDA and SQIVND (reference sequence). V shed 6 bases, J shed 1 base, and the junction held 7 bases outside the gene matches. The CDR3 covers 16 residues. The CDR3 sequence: CASRRSGTGSYNEQFF. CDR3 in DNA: TGTGCCAGTAGACGCTCCGGGACAGGGTCCTACAATGAGCAGTTCTTC.

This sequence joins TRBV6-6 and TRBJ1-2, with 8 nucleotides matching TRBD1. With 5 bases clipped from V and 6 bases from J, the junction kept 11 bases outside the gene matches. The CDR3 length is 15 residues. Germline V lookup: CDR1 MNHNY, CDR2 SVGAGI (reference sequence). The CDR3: CASSLAGTGIHGYTF. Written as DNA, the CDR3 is TGTGCCAGCAGTCTGGCCGGGACAGGCATACATGGCTACACCTTC.

CDR3 protein: CASNPFSENTGELFF. The DNA for the CDR3 is TGCGCCAGCAACCCGTTTAGCGAGAACACCGGGGAGCTGTTTTTT. The chain recombines TRBV5-1 with TRBJ2-2; tentatively, D is TRBD2 (5 bases). The V end lost 6 bases, the J end lost 1 base, and 13 bases lay between the germline ends. Germline CDR1 is SGHRS and CDR2 is YFSETQ. The CDR3 spans 15 residues.

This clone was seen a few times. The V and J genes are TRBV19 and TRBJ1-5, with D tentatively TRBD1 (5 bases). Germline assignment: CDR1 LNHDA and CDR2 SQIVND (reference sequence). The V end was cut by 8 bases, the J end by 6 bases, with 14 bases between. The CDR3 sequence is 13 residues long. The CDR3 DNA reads TGTGCCAGTGCTCCAGGGCGGTTTCAGCCCCAGCATTTT. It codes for CASAPGRFQPQHF.

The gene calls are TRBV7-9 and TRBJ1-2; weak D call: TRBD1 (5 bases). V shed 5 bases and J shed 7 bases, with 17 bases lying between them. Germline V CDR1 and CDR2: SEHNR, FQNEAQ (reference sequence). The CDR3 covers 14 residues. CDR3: CASSNQMQGTGYTF. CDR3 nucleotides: TGTGCCAGCAGCAACCAGATGCAAGGGACTGGCTACACCTTC.

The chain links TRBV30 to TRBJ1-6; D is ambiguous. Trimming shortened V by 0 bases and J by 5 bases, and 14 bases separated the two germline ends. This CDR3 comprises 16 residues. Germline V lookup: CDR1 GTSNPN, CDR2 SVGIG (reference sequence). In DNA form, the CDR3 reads TGTGCCTGGAGTGTTTTGTCTGGCGCGGATAATTCACCCCTCCACTTT. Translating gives CAWSVLSGADNSPLHF.

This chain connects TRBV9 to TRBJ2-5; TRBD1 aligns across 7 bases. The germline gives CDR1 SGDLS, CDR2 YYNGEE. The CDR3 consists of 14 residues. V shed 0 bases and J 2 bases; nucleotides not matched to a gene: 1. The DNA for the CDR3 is TGTGCCAGCAGCGTAGGCAGGGGGCAAGAGACCCAGTACTTC. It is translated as CASSVGRGQETQYF.

CDR3 protein: CASSQSAQENQPQHF. The CDR3 bases are TGTGCCAGCAGCCAATCGGCTCAGGAGAATCAGCCCCAGCATTTT. The chain is built from TRBV16 and TRBJ1-5; D not certain. The germline V and J ends were trimmed by 0 bases and 4 bases, with 10 bases remaining between them. Germline V gives CDR1 KGHSY, CDR2 FQNENV. The CDR3 is made up of 15 amino acids.

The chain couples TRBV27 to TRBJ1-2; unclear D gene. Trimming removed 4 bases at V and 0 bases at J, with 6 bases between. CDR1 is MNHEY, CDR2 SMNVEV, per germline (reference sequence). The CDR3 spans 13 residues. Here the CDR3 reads CASSSQTNYGYTF. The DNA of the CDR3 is TGTGCCAGCAGTTCACAGACTAACTATGGCTACACCTTC.

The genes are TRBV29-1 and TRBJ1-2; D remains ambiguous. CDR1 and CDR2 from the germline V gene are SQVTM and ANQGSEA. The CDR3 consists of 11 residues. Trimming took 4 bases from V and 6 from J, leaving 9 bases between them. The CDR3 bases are TGCAGCGTTGTCGGGGTCGATGGCTACACCTTC. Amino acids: CSVVGVDGYTF.

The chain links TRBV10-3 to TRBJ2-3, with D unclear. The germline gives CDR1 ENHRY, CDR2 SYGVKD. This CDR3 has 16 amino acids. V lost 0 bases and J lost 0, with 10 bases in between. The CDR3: CAISESIRISTDTQYF. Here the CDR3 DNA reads TGTGCCATCAGTGAGTCGATTCGGATTAGCACAGATACGCAGTATTTT.